This T cell receptor (beta chain) was sequenced during a study of T-cell reconstitution after alpha-beta-depleted transplantation in children. Findings of the study overall: One year after transplant, T-cell counts and diversity came mostly from newly produced T cells.

Comment on this clonotype: The antigen is undetermined. A much larger clonotype is one base distant, so this may be a read error.

Per the germline V gene, CDR1 is DFQATT and CDR2 is SNEGSKA (reference sequence). The CDR3 sequence is 13 residues long. The V gene lost 2 bases and the J gene lost 1 base, with 5 bases spanning the gap. A TCRbeta library incorporating unique molecular identifiers was prepared. Each CDR3 protein gets one entry after TCRdb re-called the PCR reads with MiXCR. The repertoire includes roughly 490,000 distinct CDR3 sequences, about an eighth of them detected once, and approximately 15% sits in the top ten. The sample consisted of PBMCs, mostly from graft donor cells, taken 180 days after TCRalphabeta/CD19-depleted stem cell transplant. This sequence was found in a female patient aged 2 to 10 who had a stem cell transplant for aplastic anemia, so the T cells may come from the graft donor. This chain joins TRBV20-1 and TRBJ2-2; D gene uncertain. The CDR3 DNA follows: TGCAGTGCTAGACAGGAGAACACCGGGGAGCTGTTTTTT. Translated, it gives CSARQENTGELFF.